This T cell receptor (beta chain) was recorded in a study of shared T cell receptors in the human thymus. The CDR3 runs 15 residues. Germline CDR1 MNHEY, CDR2 SVGAGI. Measured with immunoSEQ multiplex PCR; TCRdb has only the in-frame clones, and not every one. Among hundreds of thousands of clones listed, 80% to 90% were seen once. There are a few counts of this clone. These records were also assigned to another study, of human thymus T cells. This second study notes: Highly overlapping thymic repertoires in unrelated individuals were reported by related research.

Sequencing was done on a sample of thymocytes. The chain uses TRBV6-5 and TRBJ2-5; D is undetermined. The J call may be mistaken, given a closer DNA end match to TRBJ2-7. The receptor comes from a boy less than two years old with a congenital heart defect. The CDR3 DNA is TGTGCCAGCAGTTACTCGAGCGCTGCTTCTGGCGAGCAGTACTTC. This gives the protein CASSYSSAASGEQYF.